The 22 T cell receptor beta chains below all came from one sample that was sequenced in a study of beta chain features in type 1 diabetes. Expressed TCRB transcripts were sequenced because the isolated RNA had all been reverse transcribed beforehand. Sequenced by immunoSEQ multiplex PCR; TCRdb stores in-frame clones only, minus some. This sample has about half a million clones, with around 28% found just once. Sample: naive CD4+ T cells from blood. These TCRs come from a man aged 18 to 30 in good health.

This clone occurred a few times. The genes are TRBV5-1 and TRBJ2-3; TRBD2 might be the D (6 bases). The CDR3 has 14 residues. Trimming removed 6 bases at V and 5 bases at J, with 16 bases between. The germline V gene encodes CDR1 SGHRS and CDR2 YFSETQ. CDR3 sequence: CASTRGLVEDTQYF. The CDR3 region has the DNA TGCGCCAGCACTCGGGGACTCGTGGAAGATACGCAGTATTTT.

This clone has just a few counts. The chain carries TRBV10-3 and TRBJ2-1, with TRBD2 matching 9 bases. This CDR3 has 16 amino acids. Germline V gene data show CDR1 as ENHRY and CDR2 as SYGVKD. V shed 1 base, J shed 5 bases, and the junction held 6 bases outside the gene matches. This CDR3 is CAISEFVAGVDNEQFF. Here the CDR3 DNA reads TGTGCCATCAGTGAGTTCGTAGCGGGAGTTGACAATGAGCAGTTCTTC.

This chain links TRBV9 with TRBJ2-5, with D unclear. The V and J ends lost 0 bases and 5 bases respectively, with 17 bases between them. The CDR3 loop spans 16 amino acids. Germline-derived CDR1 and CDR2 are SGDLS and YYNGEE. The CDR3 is CASSVGLGSGSETQYF. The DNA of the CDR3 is TGTGCCAGCAGCGTAGGTTTGGGGTCAGGATCGGAGACCCAGTACTTC.

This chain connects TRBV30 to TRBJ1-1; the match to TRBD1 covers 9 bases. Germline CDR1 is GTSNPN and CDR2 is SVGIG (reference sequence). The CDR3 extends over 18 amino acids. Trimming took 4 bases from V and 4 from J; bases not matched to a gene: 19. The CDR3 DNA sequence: TGTGCCTGGATCCAATATCCAATGGGACAGGGAATTGGCACTGAAGCTTTCTTT. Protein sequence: CAWIQYPMGQGIGTEAFF.

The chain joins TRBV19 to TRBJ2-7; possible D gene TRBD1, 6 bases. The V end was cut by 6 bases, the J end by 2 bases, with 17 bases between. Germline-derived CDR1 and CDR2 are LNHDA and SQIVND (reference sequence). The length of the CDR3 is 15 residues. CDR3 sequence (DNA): TGTGCCAGTAGCCCTTGGGGGCAGACGCCCTACGAGCAGTACTTC. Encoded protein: CASSPWGQTPYEQYF.

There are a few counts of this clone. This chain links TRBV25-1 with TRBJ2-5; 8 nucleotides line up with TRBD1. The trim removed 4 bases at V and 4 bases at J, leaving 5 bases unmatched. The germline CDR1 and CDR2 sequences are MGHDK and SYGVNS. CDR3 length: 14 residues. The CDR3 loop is CASSGMDRVETQYF. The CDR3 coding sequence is TGTGCCAGCAGTGGTATGGACAGGGTAGAGACCCAGTACTTC. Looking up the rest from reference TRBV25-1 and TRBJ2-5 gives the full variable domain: EADIYQTPRYLVIGTGKKITLECSQTMGHDKMYWYQQDPGMELHLIHYSYGVNSTEKGDLSSESTVSRIRTEHFPLTLESARPSHTSQYLCASSGMDRVETQYFGPGTRLLVL.

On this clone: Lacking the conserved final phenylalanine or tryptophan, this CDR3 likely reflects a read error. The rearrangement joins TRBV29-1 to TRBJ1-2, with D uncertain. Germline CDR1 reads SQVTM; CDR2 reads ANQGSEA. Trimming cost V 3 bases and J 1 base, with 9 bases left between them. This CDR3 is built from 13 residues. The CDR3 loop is CSVDSGGNYGYTL. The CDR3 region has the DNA TGCAGCGTTGATTCAGGAGGTAACTATGGCTACACCCTC.

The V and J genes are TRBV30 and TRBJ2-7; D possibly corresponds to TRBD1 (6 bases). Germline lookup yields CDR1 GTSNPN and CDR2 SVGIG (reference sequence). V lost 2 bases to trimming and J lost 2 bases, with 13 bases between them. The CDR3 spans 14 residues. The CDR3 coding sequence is TGTGCCTGGAGTAACAGGGCCGGCACCTACGAGCAGTACTTC. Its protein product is CAWSNRAGTYEQYF.

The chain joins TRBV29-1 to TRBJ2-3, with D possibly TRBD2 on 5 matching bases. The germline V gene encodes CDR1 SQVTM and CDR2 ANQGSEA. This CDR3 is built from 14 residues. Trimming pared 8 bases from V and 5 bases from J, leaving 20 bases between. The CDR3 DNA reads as TGCAGCCTTTCCGAGGGCCAAGTGATAGATACGCAGTATTTT. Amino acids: CSLSEGQVIDTQYF.

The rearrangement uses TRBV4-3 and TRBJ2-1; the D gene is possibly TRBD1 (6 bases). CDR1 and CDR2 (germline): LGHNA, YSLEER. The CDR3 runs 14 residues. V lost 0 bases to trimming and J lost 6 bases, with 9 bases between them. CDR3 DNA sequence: TGCGCCAGCAGCCAAGATGTAGGGGGCAATGAGCAGTTCTTC. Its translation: CASSQDVGGNEQFF.

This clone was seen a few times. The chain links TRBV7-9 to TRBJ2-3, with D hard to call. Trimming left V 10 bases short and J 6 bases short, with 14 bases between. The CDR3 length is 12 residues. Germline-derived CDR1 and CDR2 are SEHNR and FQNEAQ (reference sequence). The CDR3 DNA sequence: TGTGCCACCCCTGGGTCTCGGGATACGCAGTATTTT. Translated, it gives CATPGSRDTQYF.

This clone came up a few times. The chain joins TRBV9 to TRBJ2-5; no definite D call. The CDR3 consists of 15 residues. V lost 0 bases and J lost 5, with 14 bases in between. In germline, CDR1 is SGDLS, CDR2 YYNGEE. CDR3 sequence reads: CASSVDTRSSETQYF. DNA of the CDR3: TGTGCCAGCAGCGTAGATACCAGGTCAAGCGAGACCCAGTACTTC.

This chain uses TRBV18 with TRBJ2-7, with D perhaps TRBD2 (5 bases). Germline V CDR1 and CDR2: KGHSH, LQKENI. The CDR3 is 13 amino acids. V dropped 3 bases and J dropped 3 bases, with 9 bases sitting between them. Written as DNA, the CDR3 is TGTGCCAGCTCACCCGGAGGATACTACGAGCAGTACTTC. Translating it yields CASSPGGYYEQYF.

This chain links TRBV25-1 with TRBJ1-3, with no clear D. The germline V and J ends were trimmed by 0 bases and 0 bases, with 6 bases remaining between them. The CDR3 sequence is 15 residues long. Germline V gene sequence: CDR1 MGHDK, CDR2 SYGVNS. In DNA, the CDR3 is TGTGCCAGCAGTGAATATGGCAGCTCTGGAAACACCATATATTTT. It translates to CASSEYGSSGNTIYF.

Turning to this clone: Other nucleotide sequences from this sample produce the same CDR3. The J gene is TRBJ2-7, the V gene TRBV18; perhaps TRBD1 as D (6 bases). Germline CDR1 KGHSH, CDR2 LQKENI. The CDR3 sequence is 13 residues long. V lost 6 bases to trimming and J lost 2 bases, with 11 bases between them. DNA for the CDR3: TGTGCCAGCTCTCTGGACAGAGCCTACGAGCAGTACTTC. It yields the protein CASSLDRAYEQYF.

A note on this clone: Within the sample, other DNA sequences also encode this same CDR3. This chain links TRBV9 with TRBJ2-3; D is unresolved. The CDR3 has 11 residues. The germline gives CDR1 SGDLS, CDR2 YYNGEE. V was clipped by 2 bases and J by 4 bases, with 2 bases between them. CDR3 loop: CASSVADTQYF. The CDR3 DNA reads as TGTGCCAGCAGCGTGGCAGATACGCAGTATTTT.

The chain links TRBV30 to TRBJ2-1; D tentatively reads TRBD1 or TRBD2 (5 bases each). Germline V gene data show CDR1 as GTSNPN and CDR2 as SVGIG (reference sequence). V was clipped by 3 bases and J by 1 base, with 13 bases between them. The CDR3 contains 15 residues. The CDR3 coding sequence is TGTGCCTGGAGGGGACGAGAGGGGTCCTACAATGAGCAGTTCTTC. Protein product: CAWRGREGSYNEQFF.

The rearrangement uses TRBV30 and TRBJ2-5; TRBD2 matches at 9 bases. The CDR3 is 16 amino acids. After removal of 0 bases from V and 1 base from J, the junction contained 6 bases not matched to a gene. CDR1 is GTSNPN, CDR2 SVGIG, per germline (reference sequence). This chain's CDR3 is CAWSVPLTSGQETQYF. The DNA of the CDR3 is TGTGCCTGGAGTGTACCCCTGACTAGCGGCCAAGAGACCCAGTACTTC.

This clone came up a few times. The CDR3 DNA is TGTGCCAGCAGCTTAATCCCCGGCCGGATCACAGATACGCAGTATTTT. Its protein is CASSLIPGRITDTQYF. The gene calls are TRBV7-9 and TRBJ2-3; D gene ambiguous. This CDR3 is built from 16 residues. Germline V gene sequence: CDR1 SEHNR, CDR2 FQNEAQ (reference sequence). The V end lost 2 bases, the J end lost 2 bases, and 14 bases lay between the germline ends. The variable domain in full, with the rest retrieved from reference TRBV7-9 and TRBJ2-3, is DTGVSQNPRHKITKRGQNVTFRCDPISEHNRLYWYRQTLGQGPEFLTYFQNEAQLEKSRLLSDRFSAERPKGSFSTLEIQRTEQGDSAMYLCASSLIPGRITDTQYFGPGTRLTVL.

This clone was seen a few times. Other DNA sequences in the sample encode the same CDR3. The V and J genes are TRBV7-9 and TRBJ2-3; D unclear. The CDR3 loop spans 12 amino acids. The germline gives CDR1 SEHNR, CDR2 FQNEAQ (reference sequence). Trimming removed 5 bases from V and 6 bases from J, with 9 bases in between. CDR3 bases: TGTGCCAGCAGCCTTCGGGCGGATACGCAGTATTTT. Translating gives CASSLRADTQYF.

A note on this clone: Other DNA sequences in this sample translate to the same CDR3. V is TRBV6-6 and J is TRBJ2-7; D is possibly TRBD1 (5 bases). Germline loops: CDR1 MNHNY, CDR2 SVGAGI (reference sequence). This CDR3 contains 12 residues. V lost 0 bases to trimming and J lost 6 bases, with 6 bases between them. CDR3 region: CASSYSGLEQYF. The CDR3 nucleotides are TGTGCCAGCAGTTACTCGGGGCTCGAGCAGTACTTC.

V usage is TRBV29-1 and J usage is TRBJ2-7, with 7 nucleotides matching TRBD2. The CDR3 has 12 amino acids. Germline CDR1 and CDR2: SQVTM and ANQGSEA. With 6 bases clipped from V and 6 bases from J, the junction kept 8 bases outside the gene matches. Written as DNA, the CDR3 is TGCAGCGTGGGGGACTACCCACGCGAGCAGTACTTC. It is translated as CSVGDYPREQYF.